The next 21 T cell receptor beta chains were all read from a single sample in a study of human T cells and chemical hapten exposure (dated by TCRdb to about 2021). The sample's time point, from its label and the paper: patch test 1, 2 weeks after DPC sensitization. The treatment or condition label, as the study defines it: therapeutic diphenylcyclopropenone sensitization with weekly scalp DPC. Receptor libraries were prepared by RACE. For sequencing, a NextSeq 500 was employed. TCRdb cleaned the public reads at Q25 with fastp, built clones with MiXCR and kept in-frame beta chains. Duplicate CDR3 protein sequences are folded into a single record with the most common DNA and genes. Here the sample has 350,000 or so distinct CDR3 sequences; about 7% occur a single time. 7.5% to 8.5% of the sample is taken by the ten largest. Specimen: whole blood, collected in connection with sensitization to the hapten diphenylcyclopropenone (DPC). These receptors were taken from a woman under 30 with alopecia areata. Some clones in this sample may be carry-over from other donors' samples.

At least ten counts were recorded for this clonotype. The genes are TRBV12-3 or TRBV12-4 and TRBJ2-3, with 13 bases aligning to TRBD2. The V and J ends lost 4 bases and 6 bases, in that order; junction bases with no gene match: 4. The CDR3 runs to 15 residues. This chain's CDR3 is CASSWTSGGRDTQYF. The DNA of the CDR3 is TGTGCCAGCAGTTGGACTAGCGGGGGTAGGGATACGCAGTATTTT.

This clonotype was observed many times. The chain combines TRBV7-3 with TRBJ1-6; D not resolved. CDR1 and CDR2 (germline): SGHTA, FQGTGA. The germline V and J ends were trimmed by 3 bases and 7 bases, with 7 bases remaining between them. The CDR3 extends over 13 amino acids. For the CDR3, the DNA is TGTGCCAGCAGCTTTAGCCAAAATTCACCCCTCCACTTT. Amino acid sequence: CASSFSQNSPLHF.

This clonotype was observed a few times. The genes are TRBV6-5 and TRBJ1-4, with D perhaps TRBD1 (5 bases). The CDR3 is 17 amino acids. With 6 bases removed from V and 8 bases from J, the gap between germline ends came to 25 bases. Germline CDR1 reads MNHEY; CDR2 reads SVGAGI. The CDR3 reads CASSLGVGAEELEKLFF. The CDR3 bases are TGTGCCAGCAGCCTGGGGGTAGGGGCCGAGGAACTAGAAAAACTGTTTTTT.

This clonotype was counted a few times. The rearrangement joins TRBV9 to TRBJ1-2; 7 bases line up with TRBD1. V lost 0 bases and J lost 6; bases outside the gene matches: 17. The CDR3 is 18 amino acids. CDR1 is SGDLS, CDR2 YYNGEE, per germline. The CDR3 DNA sequence: TGTGCCAGCAGCGTAGGAGAAGGGCAGGGGGATTTCAGGAATGGCTACACCTTC. It yields the protein CASSVGEGQGDFRNGYTF.

This clonotype has a count of ten or more. This chain connects TRBV20-1 to TRBJ1-1; D unclear. Trimming pared 5 bases from V and 5 bases from J, leaving 9 bases between. Per germline, CDR1 DFQATT and CDR2 SNEGSKA (reference sequence). There are 11 residues in the CDR3. The CDR3 nucleotides are TGCAGTGCTCCTGGGAGGACTGAAGCTTTCTTT. Encoded protein: CSAPGRTEAFF.

This clonotype has only a few counts. CDR3 amino acids: CASSLTATNSPLHF. The CDR3 nucleotides read TGTGCCAGCAGTTTGACAGCAACTAATTCACCCCTCCACTTT. The chain combines TRBV12-3 or TRBV12-4 with TRBJ1-6; D perhaps matches TRBD1 (5 bases). The CDR3 has 14 residues. V gave up 3 bases and J gave up 6 bases, with 9 bases separating them.

The chain recombines TRBV14 with TRBJ2-3, with D unclear. V lost 0 bases and J lost 2, with 9 bases in between. This CDR3 has 15 amino acids. Germline V gene sequence: CDR1 SGHDN, CDR2 FVKESK. The chain's CDR3 is CASSQDWGSTDTQYF. CDR3 DNA sequence: TGTGCCAGCAGCCAAGATTGGGGTTCCACAGATACGCAGTATTTT.

This sequence joins TRBV3-1 and TRBJ1-1; no clear D gene. CDR1 is LGHDT and CDR2 is YNNKEL in the germline V gene (reference sequence). The CDR3 is made up of 17 amino acids. V was cut by 4 bases and J by 2 bases, with 20 bases left in between. The CDR3 spells CASSLSPNSLSNTEAFF. The DNA of the CDR3 is TGTGCCAGCAGCCTTTCGCCAAACAGCTTAAGTAACACTGAAGCTTTCTTT.

The gene calls are TRBV12-5 and TRBJ2-2, with D perhaps matching TRBD1 (6 bases). Germline CDR1 reads LGHNT; CDR2 reads FRNRAP. Trimming pared 2 bases from V and 7 bases from J, leaving 11 bases between. The CDR3 runs to 14 residues. The CDR3 protein is CASGLPGVGGELFF. The CDR3 region has the DNA TGTGCTAGTGGTTTGCCAGGGGTGGGCGGGGAGCTGTTTTTT.

This chain links TRBV12-3 or TRBV12-4 with TRBJ2-1, with 12 nucleotides matching TRBD2. V was pared by 6 bases and J by 7 bases, with 4 bases of the junction left unmatched. The CDR3 has 14 residues. CDR3 DNA sequence: TGTGCCAGCAGGACTAGCGGGGGTAAAAATGAGCAGTTCTTC. The encoded protein is CASRTSGGKNEQFF.

There are a few counts of this clonotype. This chain links TRBV7-2 with TRBJ1-5; 7 bases are shared with TRBD1. V lost 5 bases to trimming and J lost 6 bases; unmatched junction nucleotides: 10. This CDR3 is 15 amino acids long. Germline values: CDR1 SGHTA, CDR2 FQGNSA. CDR3 coding DNA: TGTGCCAGCAGCACAAGACAGGGTGAAGGTCAGCCCCAGCATTTT. This codes for CASSTRQGEGQPQHF.

The J gene is TRBJ2-5, the V gene TRBV27; D may match TRBD1 or TRBD2 (5 bases each). This CDR3 is built from 13 residues. Trimming cost V 6 bases and J 4 bases, with 12 bases left between them. CDR1 and CDR2 (germline): MNHEY, SMNVEV (reference sequence). The CDR3, as DNA: TGTGCCAGCAGCCCAAATGGGGGAGAGACCCAGTACTTC. It encodes CASSPNGGETQYF.

In its sample, this clonotype was seen many times. The chain links TRBV20-1 to TRBJ2-3; 9 bases fit TRBD1. V was pared by 3 bases and J by 3 bases, with 7 bases of the junction left unmatched. Germline CDR1 is DFQATT and CDR2 is SNEGSKA (reference sequence). CDR3 length: 15 residues. CDR3 DNA sequence: TGCAGTGCTAGGGGTACCGGGACAGGGACAGATACGCAGTATTTT. Its translation is CSARGTGTGTDTQYF.

CDR3 coding DNA: TGTGCCAGTAGTATTGTGACTAGCGGTTACAATGAGCAGTTCTTC. This translates into CASSIVTSGYNEQFF. The V gene is TRBV19, the J gene TRBJ2-1; TRBD2 matches 9 bases. The germline V gene has CDR1 LNHDA and CDR2 SQIVND (reference sequence). There are 15 residues in the CDR3. The junction had 4 bases not matched to a gene; V was cut back by 3 bases and J by 4 bases.

This clonotype showed up many times. The chain joins TRBV7-2 to TRBJ2-2; 9 bases are shared with TRBD2. Germline V lookup: CDR1 SGHTA, CDR2 FQGNSA. CDR3 length equals 18 residues. Trimming took 5 bases from V and 3 from J; bases not matched to a gene: 13. CDR3 amino acids: CASSPTAGGQYHTGELFF. CDR3 coding DNA: TGTGCCAGCAGCCCAACCGCGGGGGGGCAATATCACACCGGGGAGCTGTTTTTT.

V is TRBV20-1 and J is TRBJ1-2; a weak D match, TRBD1 (5 bases). V lost 2 bases and J lost 0, with 10 bases in between. This CDR3 contains 14 residues. Germline CDR1 DFQATT, CDR2 SNEGSKA (reference sequence). This CDR3 reads CSARSGLTNYGYTF. The DNA for the CDR3 is TGCAGTGCTAGATCAGGGCTTACTAACTATGGCTACACCTTC.

The chain is built from TRBV19 and TRBJ2-7; 11 nucleotides agree with TRBD1. Germline V gene sequence: CDR1 LNHDA, CDR2 SQIVND (reference sequence). This CDR3 has 15 amino acids. The V segment lost 4 bases and the J segment 2 bases; nucleotides outside the gene matches: 4. CDR3 sequence: CASSSPGQGAYEQYF. CDR3 sequence (DNA): TGTGCCAGTAGTAGCCCGGGACAGGGGGCCTACGAGCAGTACTTC.

This clonotype was detected a few times. An end of the junction differs from the germline gene, which may be a read error. J is TRBJ1-6 and V is TRBV18; no clear D gene. Germline assignment: CDR1 KGHSH and CDR2 LQKENI. The CDR3 totals 15 residues. The CDR3 region is CASSPTPSSNSPLHF. CDR3 DNA: TGTGCCAGCTCACCTACTCCATCCTCTAATTCACCCCTCCACTTT.

This clonotype was detected ten times or more. The genes are TRBV4-3 and TRBJ2-5; D is possibly TRBD2 (5 bases). The germline gives CDR1 LGHNA, CDR2 YSLEER. Trimming removed 0 bases from V and 5 bases from J, with 10 bases in between. The CDR3 extends over 14 amino acids. The CDR3 region has the DNA TGCGCCAGCAGCCAAGACATTGGCGGGGAGACCCAGTACTTC. Its protein product is CASSQDIGGETQYF.

In this sample, this clonotype turned up a few times. The rearrangement joins TRBV7-2 to TRBJ2-2; D unresolved. V shed 5 bases and J shed 6 bases, with 7 bases lying between them. This CDR3 has 12 amino acids. Germline V gene sequence: CDR1 SGHTA, CDR2 FQGNSA. The DNA for the CDR3 is TGTGCCAGCAGCCCCCTTTCCGGGGAGCTGTTTTTT. It translates to CASSPLSGELFF.

This clonotype was counted at least ten times. The chain carries TRBV12-3 or TRBV12-4 and TRBJ1-3; 10 bases match TRBD1. This CDR3 is built from 15 residues. The ends lost 6 bases at V and 9 bases at J; junction bases unmatched: 11. CDR3 region: CASRPDRGKLFTIYF. The DNA of the CDR3 is TGTGCCAGCAGACCGGACAGGGGGAAACTTTTCACCATATATTTT.